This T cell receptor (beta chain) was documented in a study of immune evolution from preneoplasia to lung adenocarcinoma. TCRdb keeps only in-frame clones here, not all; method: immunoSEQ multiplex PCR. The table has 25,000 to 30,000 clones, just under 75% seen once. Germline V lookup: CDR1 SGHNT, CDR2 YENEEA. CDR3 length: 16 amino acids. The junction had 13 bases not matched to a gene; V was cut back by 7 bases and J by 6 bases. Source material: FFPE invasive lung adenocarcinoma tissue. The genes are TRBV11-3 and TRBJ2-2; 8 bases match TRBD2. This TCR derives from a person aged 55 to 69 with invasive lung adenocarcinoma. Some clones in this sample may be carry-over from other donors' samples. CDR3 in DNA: TGTGCCAGCACATGGAGCGGGAGCGGAGGCGCCGGGGAGCTGTTTTTT. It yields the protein CASTWSGSGGAGELFF.